These 16 T cell receptor beta chains came from one sample sequenced in a study of OX40 agonist ivuxolimab in advanced cancers. Clones were read by immunoSEQ multiplex PCR, and TCRdb kept only the in-frame ones, dropping some. The data contain about 14,000 clones, 80% of them singletons. This sample comprised CD4+ or CD8+ T cells sorted from blood, obtained in a trial of the OX40 agonist ivuxolimab. The origin of the receptors is an adult with an advanced solid tumor such as melanoma, head and neck, liver or kidney cancer.

The chain has TRBV4-1 and TRBJ1-2, with TRBD1 identical over 12 bases. Trimming cost V 9 bases and J 8 bases; bases outside gene matches: 4. Per the germline V gene, CDR1 is MGHRA and CDR2 is YSYEKL. This CDR3 region has 12 residues. Written as DNA, the CDR3 is TGCGCCAGTGAGGGACAGGGGGCGGGCTACACCTTC. Its translation: CASEGQGAGYTF.

This clone was found a few times. This chain connects TRBV9 to TRBJ1-1; D call uncertain. Germline CDR1 is SGDLS and CDR2 is YYNGEE. The CDR3 consists of 11 residues. The V end lost 3 bases, the J end lost 6 bases, and 6 bases lay between the germline ends. CDR3: CASSAGAEAFF. The DNA of the CDR3 is TGTGCCAGCAGCGCGGGAGCTGAAGCTTTCTTT.

The gene calls are TRBV2 and TRBJ2-1; 10 bases map to TRBD2. Germline V gives CDR1 SNHLY, CDR2 FYNNEI. V shed 2 bases and J 2 bases; nucleotides not matched to a gene: 3. CDR3 length equals 16 residues. The CDR3 is CASSEPSGGPYNEQFF. The CDR3 bases are TGTGCCAGCAGTGAACCTAGCGGGGGCCCCTACAATGAGCAGTTCTTC. The full variable domain, completed using reference TRBV2 and TRBJ2-1, is EPEVTQTPSHQVTQMGQEVILRCVPISNHLYFYWYRQILGQKVEFLVSFYNNEISEKSEIFDDQFSVERPDGSNFTLKIRSTKLEDSAMYFCASSEPSGGPYNEQFFGPGTRLTVL.

The gene calls are TRBV15 and TRBJ2-1; 12 bases fit TRBD2. The J segment lost 6 bases and the V segment lost 1 base, leaving 1 base of the junction unmatched. The CDR3 spans 15 residues. Germline lookup yields CDR1 LNHNV and CDR2 YYDKDF (reference sequence). CDR3 sequence (DNA): TGTGCCACCAGCAGAGCTAGCGGGGGGGTCAATGAGCAGTTCTTC. It yields the protein CATSRASGGVNEQFF.

This sequence joins TRBV5-1 and TRBJ2-2; TRBD1 matches 8 bases. The V segment lost 4 bases and the J segment 0 bases; nucleotides outside the gene matches: 5. This CDR3 is built from 16 residues. Germline values: CDR1 SGHRS, CDR2 YFSETQ. This chain's CDR3 is CASSTGQGTNTGELFF. The CDR3 region has the DNA TGCGCCAGCAGCACCGGACAGGGCACGAACACCGGGGAGCTGTTTTTT.

The V and J genes are TRBV27 and TRBJ2-3, with 10 bases lining up with TRBD1. V lost 4 bases, J lost 6 bases, and 13 bases stayed unmatched. CDR1 is MNHEY and CDR2 is SMNVEV in the germline V gene (reference sequence). This CDR3 contains 17 residues. The CDR3 nucleotides are TGTGCCAGCAGTTCAAAGTGGACAGGGGGAGAGCGCGATACGCAGTATTTT. Protein: CASSSKWTGGERDTQYF.

The V call is TRBV7-9, the J call TRBJ2-1, with 8 bases identical to TRBD2. The germline V gene has CDR1 SEHNR and CDR2 FQNEAQ (reference sequence). The V segment lost 4 bases and the J segment 3 bases; nucleotides outside the gene matches: 5. The CDR3 has 15 residues. The CDR3 DNA follows: TGTGCCAGCAGCTACCGACTAGCGTACTACAATGAGCAGTTCTTC. This encodes CASSYRLAYYNEQFF.

J is TRBJ2-1 and V is TRBV5-4; TRBD1 matches at 8 bases. The J segment lost 9 bases and the V segment lost 3 bases, leaving 2 bases of the junction unmatched. Germline V gene sequence: CDR1 SGHNT, CDR2 YYREEE (reference sequence). The CDR3 spans 12 residues. The CDR3 reads CASSYGTGEQFF. The CDR3 coding sequence is TGTGCCAGCAGCTACGGGACAGGTGAGCAGTTCTTC.

This chain uses TRBV6-1 with TRBJ2-3; D is unresolved. Germline loops: CDR1 MNHNS, CDR2 SASEGT. Trimming removed 6 bases at V and 6 bases at J, with 19 bases between. CDR3 length equals 15 residues. CDR3 sequence: CASRLTGPGTDTQYF. The DNA of the CDR3 is TGTGCCAGCAGACTAACGGGCCCCGGTACGGATACGCAGTATTTT.

The chain combines TRBV28 with TRBJ1-5, with 8 bases aligning to TRBD1. Losses at the gene ends were 6 bases for V and 7 bases for J; bases not matched to a gene: 8. The V gene's germline CDR1 is MDHEN and CDR2 SYDVKM. The CDR3 runs to 14 residues. The CDR3 reads CASRWTGSGQPQHF. The CDR3 DNA follows: TGTGCCAGCAGATGGACAGGGAGTGGGCAGCCCCAGCATTTT.

The chain joins TRBV25-1 to TRBJ2-1; 8 bases agree with TRBD2. Looked up from germline, CDR1 is MGHDK and CDR2 is SYGVNS. This CDR3 is 14 amino acids long. V lost 1 base and J lost 6; bases outside the gene matches: 2. In nucleotides, the CDR3 is TGTGCCAGCAGTGAATTGGGACTAGGCAATGAGCAGTTCTTC. It yields the protein CASSELGLGNEQFF. Filled out from reference TRBV25-1 and TRBJ2-1, the complete variable domain reads EADIYQTPRYLVIGTGKKITLECSQTMGHDKMYWYQQDPGMELHLIHYSYGVNSTEKGDLSSESTVSRIRTEHFPLTLESARPSHTSQYLCASSELGLGNEQFFGPGTRLTVL.

This clone is medium-sized within its sample. V usage is TRBV13 and J usage is TRBJ1-1, with TRBD1 matching 8 bases. Trimming at V came to 0 bases and at J to 1 base, leaving 10 bases not matched to a gene. In germline, CDR1 is PRHDT, CDR2 FYEKMQ (reference sequence). The CDR3 is made up of 18 amino acids. The CDR3 DNA follows: TGTGCCAGCAGCTTAGGCATCCCCGGACAGGGAAGGAACACTGAAGCTTTCTTT. Translating gives CASSLGIPGQGRNTEAFF.

The J gene is TRBJ2-3, the V gene TRBV4-1; D not certain. Trimming removed 0 bases from V and 4 bases from J, with 8 bases in between. Germline V lookup: CDR1 MGHRA, CDR2 YSYEKL. CDR3 size: 14 residues. DNA of the CDR3: TGCGCCAGCAGCCAAGAAGAAAGTTCAGATACGCAGTATTTT. Its protein is CASSQEESSDTQYF.

The chain recombines TRBV11-3 with TRBJ2-5, with 11 bases matching TRBD1. V lost 5 bases to trimming and J lost 2 bases; unmatched junction nucleotides: 4. Germline V gene data show CDR1 as SGHNT and CDR2 as YENEEA. The CDR3 runs to 15 residues. CDR3 protein: CASSTRDRGQETQYF. In DNA, the CDR3 is TGTGCCAGCAGCACCCGGGACAGGGGGCAAGAGACCCAGTACTTC.

This chain links TRBV19 with TRBJ1-1, with D maybe TRBD1 (6 bases). Germline-derived CDR1 and CDR2 are LNHDA and SQIVND (reference sequence). Trimming shortened V by 4 bases and J by 1 base, and 16 bases separated the two germline ends. This CDR3 comprises 16 residues. The DNA of the CDR3 is TGTGCCAGTAGTACTTTAGGGACATCACCGAACACTGAAGCTTTCTTT. It yields the protein CASSTLGTSPNTEAFF. Drawing the rest from reference TRBV19 and TRBJ1-1, the complete variable domain is DGGITQSPKYLFRKEGQNVTLSCEQNLNHDAMYWYRQDPGQGLRLIYYSQIVNDFQKGDIAEGYSVSREKKESFPLTVTSAQKNPTAFYLCASSTLGTSPNTEAFFGQGTRLTVV.

The rearrangement joins TRBV9 to TRBJ2-3, with D perhaps TRBD2 (5 bases). CDR3 length: 14 amino acids. Trimming shortened V by 2 bases and J by 5 bases, and 12 bases separated the two germline ends. Germline assignment: CDR1 SGDLS and CDR2 YYNGEE. In nucleotides, the CDR3 is TGTGCCAGCAGCGTTGCGGGCCGTGAAGATACGCAGTATTTT. Protein: CASSVAGREDTQYF.